This passage covers 30 T cell receptor beta chains from one sample sequenced in a study of OX40 agonist ivuxolimab in advanced cancers. TCRdb keeps only in-frame clones here, not all; method: immunoSEQ multiplex PCR. Here the sample spans 62,000 or so clones, 85% being singletons. Sample: CD4+ or CD8+ T cells sorted from blood, taken in a trial of the OX40 agonist ivuxolimab. The receptors here all came from an adult with an advanced solid tumor such as melanoma, head and neck, liver or kidney cancer.

This clone was recorded a few times. V gene TRBV7-6 combines with J gene TRBJ2-7; possibly TRBD2 for D (6 bases). Germline V lookup: CDR1 SGHVS, CDR2 FNYEAQ. The V and J ends lost 3 bases and 0 bases respectively, with 12 bases between them. CDR3 length: 15 amino acids. The CDR3 loop is CASSFGGLGSYEQYF. The CDR3 bases are TGTGCCAGCAGCTTTGGGGGGTTGGGCTCCTACGAGCAGTACTTC.

This clone has only one observation. The chain recombines TRBV13 with TRBJ2-7; 11 nucleotides line up with TRBD2. V lost 3 bases and J lost 5; bases outside the gene matches: 6. This CDR3 is built from 15 residues. CDR1 is PRHDT, CDR2 FYEKMQ, per germline (reference sequence). The CDR3, as DNA: TGTGCCAGCAGCTTTAAGCTAGCGGGAGGTAACGAGCAGTACTTC. Encoded protein: CASSFKLAGGNEQYF.

This chain joins TRBV30 and TRBJ2-5; perhaps TRBD2 as D (6 bases). Trimming left V 6 bases short and J 2 bases short, with 22 bases between. This CDR3 contains 16 residues. Per the germline V gene, CDR1 is GTSNPN and CDR2 is SVGIG (reference sequence). CDR3 nucleotide sequence: TGTGCCTGCTCGTACCCGGGAGCTCTATCTCAAGAGACCCAGTACTTC. Its translation: CACSYPGALSQETQYF.

The V call is TRBV5-1, the J call TRBJ2-1, with 11 nucleotides matching TRBD2. The CDR3 totals 14 residues. Per the germline V gene, CDR1 is SGHRS and CDR2 is YFSETQ. J was trimmed by 8 bases and V by 3 bases; bases with no gene match: 4. CDR3 coding DNA: TGCGCCAGCAGCTCGGGACTAGCGGACGATGAGCAGTTCTTC. It specifies CASSSGLADDEQFF.

J is TRBJ2-3 and V is TRBV2, with a tentative D call TRBD1 (6 bases). V was shortened by 4 bases and J by 3 bases, with 11 bases between the two germline ends. This CDR3 contains 14 residues. Germline V lookup: CDR1 SNHLY, CDR2 FYNNEI. CDR3 in DNA: TGTGCCAGCAGTGTACAGGGTTTGACAGATACGCAGTATTTT. This gives the protein CASSVQGLTDTQYF. The full variable domain, in which reference TRBV2 and TRBJ2-3 provide the parts outside the CDR3, is EPEVTQTPSHQVTQMGQEVILRCVPISNHLYFYWYRQILGQKVEFLVSFYNNEISEKSEIFDDQFSVERPDGSNFTLKIRSTKLEDSAMYFCASSVQGLTDTQYFGPGTRLTVL.

V and J are TRBV28 and TRBJ2-1, with D possibly being TRBD2 (6 bases). CDR1 is MDHEN and CDR2 is SYDVKM in the germline V gene. This CDR3 has 19 amino acids. V lost 3 bases, J lost 4 bases, and 25 bases lay in between. The DNA for the CDR3 is TGTGCCAGCAGTTTCCTAGCGCGAAAGTTGTTGAGGCGATACAATGAGCAGTTCTTC. Translated: CASSFLARKLLRRYNEQFF.

This chain joins TRBV6-5 and TRBJ1-2; D perhaps matches TRBD1 (5 bases). The V gene lost 6 bases and the J gene lost 6 bases, with 17 bases spanning the gap. The CDR3 loop spans 14 amino acids. Germline CDR1 is MNHEY and CDR2 is SVGAGI. CDR3 DNA: TGTGCCAGCAGACCCCGGGACGGGCCAGATGGCTACACCTTC. It codes for CASRPRDGPDGYTF.

The V gene is TRBV5-5, the J gene TRBJ2-3; D unresolved. V was shortened by 0 bases and J by 4 bases, with 12 bases between the two germline ends. The CDR3 is 15 amino acids. From germline, CDR1 is SGHKS and CDR2 YYEKEE (reference sequence). CDR3 region: CASSLVTVDSDTQYF. The CDR3 DNA is TGTGCCAGCAGCTTGGTTACAGTTGACTCAGATACGCAGTATTTT. The complete variable domain, with remaining parts taken from reference TRBV5-5 and TRBJ2-3, reads DAGVTQSPTHLIKTRGQQVTLRCSPISGHKSVSWYQQVLGQGPQFIFQYYEKEERGRGNFPDRFSARQFPNYSSELNVNALLLGDSALYLCASSLVTVDSDTQYFGPGTRLTVL.

The V and J genes are TRBV7-6 and TRBJ1-5, with D possibly matching TRBD1 (6 bases). The CDR3 has 15 amino acids. V gave up 1 base and J gave up 3 bases, with 10 bases separating them. The germline CDR1 and CDR2 sequences are SGHVS and FNYEAQ. CDR3 sequence: CASSLGGALNQPQHF. CDR3 bases: TGTGCCAGCAGCTTAGGGGGGGCCCTCAATCAGCCCCAGCATTTT.

V usage is TRBV5-1 and J usage is TRBJ2-7, with 10 bases that match TRBD2. V dropped 5 bases and J dropped 0; count of bases not matched to a gene: 5. CDR1 is SGHRS, CDR2 YFSETQ, per germline. This CDR3 is built from 15 residues. CDR3 DNA: TGCGCCAGCAGTTTAGCGGGAGGTGCCTCCTACGAGCAGTACTTC. Translation gives CASSLAGGASYEQYF.

J is TRBJ2-1 and V is TRBV6-1; TRBD1 might be the D (8 bases). The CDR3 runs 12 residues. Trimming cost V 5 bases and J 10 bases, with 12 bases left between them. Germline-derived CDR1 and CDR2 are MNHNS and SASEGT. The CDR3 loop reads CASSNRGGEQFF. In DNA, the CDR3 is TGTGCCAGCAGTAACAGGGGGGGCGAGCAGTTCTTC.

V gene TRBV12-5 combines with J gene TRBJ2-7, with a weak D call TRBD1 (6 bases). Germline values: CDR1 LGHNT, CDR2 FRNRAP. V was shortened by 1 base and J by 3 bases, with 10 bases between the two germline ends. This CDR3 spans 14 amino acids. The CDR3 sequence: CASGLAQGNYEQYF. The CDR3 DNA reads as TGTGCTAGTGGTTTGGCCCAGGGGAACTACGAGCAGTACTTC.

The V and J genes are TRBV5-1 and TRBJ2-4; D may match TRBD1 or TRBD2 (5 bases each). Trimming stripped 4 bases from V and 0 bases from J, with 20 bases between. CDR3 length equals 18 residues. The germline V gene has CDR1 SGHRS and CDR2 YFSETQ. CDR3 sequence (DNA): TGCGCCAGCAGCCGTTTCCGACTACAGGTTCTAGCCAAAAACATTCAGTACTTC. Encoded protein: CASSRFRLQVLAKNIQYF.

The genes are TRBV28 and TRBJ2-1; TRBD1 aligns across 9 bases. The ends lost 5 bases at V and 7 bases at J; junction bases unmatched: 9. The V gene's germline CDR1 is MDHEN and CDR2 SYDVKM. The CDR3 contains 15 residues. The CDR3 nucleotides read TGTGCCAGCAGTCCGGGACAGGGACTTGGGAATGAGCAGTTCTTC. Protein sequence: CASSPGQGLGNEQFF.

J is TRBJ2-5 and V is TRBV7-9; 7 bases are a match to TRBD2. Germline V lookup: CDR1 SEHNR, CDR2 FQNEAQ (reference sequence). The junction had 11 bases not matched to a gene; V was cut back by 5 bases and J by 5 bases. The CDR3 length is 15 residues. The CDR3 nucleotides read TGTGCCAGCAGCAGACGGGACGGGAGGAGGGAGACCCAGTACTTC. Amino acids: CASSRRDGRRETQYF.

The rearrangement joins TRBV7-3 to TRBJ2-1, with a weak D call TRBD1 (6 bases). This CDR3 is 17 amino acids long. V was cut by 4 bases and J by 6 bases, with 22 bases left in between. In germline, CDR1 is SGHTA, CDR2 FQGTGA. Here the CDR3 DNA reads TGTGCCAGCAGCTCACAGGGTAACGGAGATTACGGCAATGAGCAGTTCTTC. Translation gives CASSSQGNGDYGNEQFF.

The chain is built from TRBV28 and TRBJ2-2; tentatively, D is TRBD1 or TRBD2 (6 bases each). Trimming took off 8 bases at V and 3 bases at J, with 10 bases between the two ends. The CDR3 loop spans 13 amino acids. The germline V gene has CDR1 MDHEN and CDR2 SYDVKM. CDR3 residues: CASGGRYTGELFF. In DNA, the CDR3 is TGTGCCAGCGGGGGGCGATACACCGGGGAGCTGTTTTTT.

V gene TRBV28 combines with J gene TRBJ2-7; possibly TRBD2 for D (6 bases). This CDR3 is 16 amino acids long. V was pared by 6 bases and J by 1 base, with 19 bases between. From germline, CDR1 is MDHEN and CDR2 SYDVKM. The CDR3 DNA is TGTGCCAGCAGGCGGGGTTGGGGAATTCGGTCCTACGAGCAGTACTTC. Translation gives CASRRGWGIRSYEQYF.

In this sample, this clone turned up once. The CDR3 DNA sequence: TGTGCCAGCAGCTCGACAGGGGATGGGACCAAAAACATTCAGTACTTC. Amino acids: CASSSTGDGTKNIQYF. The chain links TRBV11-2 to TRBJ2-4; 8 bases fit TRBD1. The CDR3 runs 16 residues. The germline CDR1 and CDR2 sequences are SGHAT and FQNNGV. The J segment lost 2 bases and the V segment lost 4 bases, leaving 7 bases of the junction unmatched.

This chain uses TRBV7-2 with TRBJ2-3; D remains unclear. Germline V CDR1 and CDR2: SGHTA, FQGNSA. The germline V and J ends were trimmed by 2 bases and 5 bases, with 8 bases remaining between them. This CDR3 has 13 residues. CDR3 coding DNA: TGTGCCAGCAGCTTACTACTGAGAGATACGCAGTATTTT. Its protein product is CASSLLLRDTQYF.

Notes on this clone: In the same sample, other DNA sequences code for this CDR3. This rearrangement joins TRBV18 to TRBJ2-7; D gene ambiguous. This CDR3 is built from 12 residues. Germline loops: CDR1 KGHSH, CDR2 LQKENI. Between the trimmed V and J ends, which lost 2 bases and 3 bases, there was a span of 5 bases. CDR3 DNA sequence: TGTGCCAGCTCACCAGGCGGCTACGAGCAGTACTTC. This sequence encodes CASSPGGYEQYF.

The chain uses TRBV4-1 and TRBJ2-2, with unresolved D. The germline V gene has CDR1 MGHRA and CDR2 YSYEKL. The V and J ends lost 5 bases and 4 bases respectively, with 23 bases between them. This CDR3 has 18 residues. In nucleotides, the CDR3 is TGCGCCAGCAGCTCCCCACCCTTCGGCGCGCGGTTCACCGGGGAGCTGTTTTTT. Translating it yields CASSSPPFGARFTGELFF.

This chain links TRBV7-8 with TRBJ2-2; D is unresolved. CDR1 and CDR2 (germline): SGHVS, FQNEAQ. Trimming cost V 3 bases and J 7 bases, with 9 bases left between them. CDR3 length: 13 amino acids. CDR3 sequence: CASSFGVDGELFF. DNA for the CDR3: TGTGCCAGCAGCTTTGGAGTTGACGGGGAGCTGTTTTTT.

The chain links TRBV12-5 to TRBJ2-7; tentatively, D is TRBD1 (7 bases). CDR1 is LGHNT, CDR2 FRNRAP, per germline. The CDR3 has 15 residues. V was shortened by 3 bases and J by 4 bases, with 16 bases between the two germline ends. The DNA of the CDR3 is TGTGCTAGTGGTTTTAGGAGCCAGGGGGGTTACGAGCAGTACTTC. This translates into CASGFRSQGGYEQYF.

The V call is TRBV5-4, the J call TRBJ2-2, with TRBD1 matching 11 bases. The germline V gene has CDR1 SGHNT and CDR2 YYREEE (reference sequence). The CDR3 totals 15 residues. V shed 3 bases and J 8 bases; nucleotides not matched to a gene: 6. Written as DNA, the CDR3 is TGTGCCAGCAGCTGGGGGACAGGGGGAACGGGGGAGCTGTTTTTT. Encoded protein: CASSWGTGGTGELFF. The full variable domain, in which reference TRBV5-4 and TRBJ2-2 provide the parts outside the CDR3, is ETGVTQSPTHLIKTRGQQVTLRCSSQSGHNTVSWYQQALGQGPQFIFQYYREEENGRGNFPPRFSGLQFPNYSSELNVNALELDDSALYLCASSWGTGGTGELFFGEGSRLTVL.

This chain joins TRBV5-1 and TRBJ1-2, with 7 bases matching TRBD1. Trimming cost V 5 bases and J 8 bases; bases outside gene matches: 6. CDR1 is SGHRS, CDR2 YFSETQ, per germline. The CDR3 extends over 12 amino acids. The CDR3 here is CASSPQGVGYTF. The CDR3 DNA is TGCGCCAGCAGTCCTCAGGGGGTAGGCTACACCTTC. The full variable domain, its missing parts supplied by reference TRBV5-1 and TRBJ1-2, is KAGVTQTPRYLIKTRGQQVTLSCSPISGHRSVSWYQQTPGQGLQFLFEYFSETQRNKGNFPGRFSGRQFSNSRSEMNVSTLELGDSALYLCASSPQGVGYTFGSGTRLTVV.

V is TRBV7-8 and J is TRBJ1-5, with unresolved D. Germline values: CDR1 SGHVS, CDR2 FQNEAQ. The V and J ends lost 3 bases and 0 bases respectively, with 18 bases between them. The CDR3 extends over 18 amino acids. In nucleotides, the CDR3 is TGTGCCAGCAGCTTGGAGCCGAGAAATTCCCCTAGCAATCAGCCCCAGCATTTT. Protein product: CASSLEPRNSPSNQPQHF.

The chain employs TRBV25-1 and TRBJ1-2; D remains unclear. The V end was cut by 1 base, the J end by 8 bases, with 17 bases between. This CDR3 is 15 amino acids long. Per germline, CDR1 MGHDK and CDR2 SYGVNS. The CDR3 reads CASSEFGEGLGGYTF. CDR3 nucleotide sequence: TGTGCCAGCAGTGAATTTGGGGAGGGATTGGGAGGCTACACCTTC.

This clone turned up a few times. The rearrangement links TRBV5-5 to TRBJ2-1, with TRBD2 as a possible D gene (6 bases). Trimming stripped 0 bases from V and 6 bases from J, with 10 bases between. The length of the CDR3 is 14 residues. CDR1 is SGHKS and CDR2 is YYEKEE in the germline V gene (reference sequence). CDR3 DNA sequence: TGTGCCAGCAGCTTGGGGGACTTTGTCAATGAGCAGTTCTTC. This gives the protein CASSLGDFVNEQFF. Full variable domain (rest looked up from reference TRBV5-5 and TRBJ2-1): DAGVTQSPTHLIKTRGQQVTLRCSPISGHKSVSWYQQVLGQGPQFIFQYYEKEERGRGNFPDRFSARQFPNYSSELNVNALLLGDSALYLCASSLGDFVNEQFFGPGTRLTVL.

This clone was seen a handful of times. V and J are TRBV10-3 and TRBJ2-5; TRBD2 agrees at 10 bases. J gave up 5 bases and V 0 bases, and 3 bases lay outside the gene matches. CDR3 length: 15 residues. The V gene's germline CDR1 is ENHRY and CDR2 SYGVKD. The DNA of the CDR3 is TGTGCCATCAGTGAGTCAGCGGGAGGGCCGGAGACCCAGTACTTC. The encoded protein is CAISESAGGPETQYF.